This T cell receptor beta chain originates from a study of blood T cells in healthy people across ages. Turning to this clonotype: What it binds is unknown.

Trimming stripped 6 bases from V and 1 base from J, with 15 bases between. CDR3 length: 14 amino acids. The germline gives CDR1 DFQATT, CDR2 SNEGSKA (reference sequence). A J-beta primer mix and a sample-barcoded 5' primer were used in a second PCR of roughly 6 to 11 cycles. Every single cDNA molecule received a tag from a template-switch adaptor with 12 random nucleotides. TCRdb used MiXCR to reprocess the 5' RACE reads, holding one entry per CDR3 protein. The sample contains hundreds of thousands of distinct CDR3 sequences, about 43% of which appear only once. Points from the study as a whole: Naive T cell percentage strongly correlated with TCR beta diversity. It was the long-lived donors that had more naive CD4+ cells and higher diversity than aged donors. Older age went with lower TCR beta diversity per million T cells, in a roughly linear way.

This sequence originates from an elderly man in good health. The chain employs TRBV20-1 and TRBJ2-5; possible D gene TRBD1, 6 bases. Sequenced: blood. The DNA of the CDR3 is TGCAGTGCCCGTCCCTTGGGGGCCCAAGAGACCCAGTACTTC. Protein sequence: CSARPLGAQETQYF.